This TCR beta chain derives from a study of T cells in Graves' hyperthyroidism and ophthalmopathy. This clonotype was recorded only once. The target antigen is unknown. One end of the junction does not line up with germline, which may come from a read error. RNA transcripts served as the template for amplifying TCR beta CDR3 regions. When the TCR CDR3 underwent first-round RT-PCR, the HTBI primer set was used. TCRdb re-called the multiplex PCR reads through MiXCR, storing one row per CDR3 protein. The sample lists about 380,000 distinct CDR3 sequences; about 18% were seen once. Germline values: CDR1 LNHNV, CDR2 YYDKDF (reference sequence). The CDR3 is 15 residues long. Study-level results: Most clonotypes expanded in the thyroid (above 0.001) were also present in blood. Ophthalmopathy and stable hyperthyroidism were told apart by a 13 V-J model. Onset of ophthalmopathy came a median approximately 6 months after the model predicted it.

The chain employs TRBV15 and TRBJ2-5; no firm D call. Sequenced sample: blood. The origin of this receptor is a man younger than 35 with Graves' ophthalmopathy. CDR3 region: CDTSRDFSGQETQYF. CDR3 sequence (DNA): TGTGACACCAGCAGAGATTTTTCCGGGCAAGAGACCCAGTACTTC.